A selection of T cell receptor beta chains follows, all from one sample in a study of OX40 agonist ivuxolimab in advanced cancers. The method was immunoSEQ multiplex PCR; TCRdb's version includes in-frame clones alone and lacks a portion of them. The sample consists of 77,000 or so clones, 90% of them appearing once. The starting material was CD4+ or CD8+ T cells sorted from blood, obtained in a trial of the OX40 agonist ivuxolimab. These receptors came from an adult with an advanced solid tumor such as melanoma, head and neck, liver or kidney cancer. Both conserved end residues are part of each CDR3. D genes are given only for firm matches. For some rows the clone size is stated as once, few or many, or as a class when expanded; others skip it.

j_call: TRBJ1-6; v_call: TRBV9; clone_size: NA; d_call: NA; cdr3_aa: CASSVTPIPNSPLHF; cdr3_nt: TGTGCCAGCAGCGTTACTCCCATACCGAATTCACCCCTCCACTTT
j_call: TRBJ1-5; v_call: TRBV19; clone_size: NA; d_call: TRBD1; cdr3_aa: CASRGTDGWKPQHF; cdr3_nt: TGTGCCAGTAGAGGGACAGACGGTTGGAAGCCCCAGCATTTT
j_call: TRBJ1-2; v_call: TRBV5-5; clone_size: NA; d_call: NA; cdr3_aa: CASSLLTSNYGYTF; cdr3_nt: TGTGCCAGCAGCTTGCTTACGTCTAACTATGGCTACACCTTC
j_call: TRBJ2-3; v_call: TRBV7-9; clone_size: NA; d_call: TRBD2; cdr3_aa: CASSLGLAGEVDTQYF; cdr3_nt: TGTGCCAGCAGCTTAGGCCTAGCGGGAGAGGTAGATACGCAGTATTTT
j_call: TRBJ2-3; v_call: TRBV30; clone_size: NA; d_call: NA; cdr3_aa: CAWSVGDTQYF; cdr3_nt: TGTGCCTGGAGTGTAGGGGATACGCAGTATTTT
j_call: TRBJ2-1; v_call: TRBV10-3; clone_size: NA; d_call: TRBD2; cdr3_aa: CAPRKKGLAGKAHNEQFF; cdr3_nt: TGTGCCCCGCGAAAGAAGGGACTAGCGGGAAAGGCCCACAATGAGCAGTTCTTC
j_call: TRBJ2-1; v_call: TRBV13; clone_size: NA; d_call: TRBD2; cdr3_aa: CASSAGLAGGENEQFF; cdr3_nt: TGTGCCAGCAGCGCAGGACTAGCGGGAGGGGAAAATGAGCAGTTCTTC
j_call: TRBJ1-6; v_call: TRBV2; clone_size: NA; d_call: NA; cdr3_aa: CASKSGLRDSPLHF; cdr3_nt: TGTGCCAGCAAATCTGGTCTTCGGGATTCACCCCTCCACTTT
j_call: TRBJ1-5; v_call: TRBV19; clone_size: NA; d_call: TRBD1; cdr3_aa: CASKGSPTGNQPQHF; cdr3_nt: TGTGCCAGTAAGGGATCCCCGACAGGGAATCAGCCCCAGCATTTT
j_call: TRBJ2-7; v_call: TRBV7-2; clone_size: few; d_call: NA; cdr3_aa: CASSPDRYEQYF; cdr3_nt: TGTGCCAGCAGCCCAGACAGATACGAGCAGTACTTC
j_call: TRBJ2-7; v_call: TRBV19; clone_size: NA; d_call: TRBD2; cdr3_aa: CASSREETYEQYF; cdr3_nt: TGTGCCAGTAGTCGGGAGGAAACCTACGAGCAGTACTTC
j_call: TRBJ2-7; v_call: TRBV7-2; clone_size: NA; d_call: TRBD2; cdr3_aa: CASSPRRREHSYEQYF; cdr3_nt: TGTGCCAGCAGCCCGAGGAGGCGGGAGCACTCCTACGAGCAGTACTTC
j_call: TRBJ2-7; v_call: TRBV6-5; clone_size: NA; d_call: NA; cdr3_aa: CASSSGGVPYEQYF; cdr3_nt: TGTGCCAGCAGCTCTGGTGGGGTGCCCTACGAGCAGTACTTC
j_call: TRBJ2-3; v_call: TRBV10-3; clone_size: NA; d_call: TRBD2; cdr3_aa: CAISGTSGRAKSSTDTQYF; cdr3_nt: TGTGCCATCAGTGGGACTAGCGGGAGGGCCAAGTCCAGCACAGATACGCAGTATTTT
j_call: TRBJ2-1; v_call: TRBV5-1; clone_size: NA; d_call: NA; cdr3_aa: CASSPGDRSFYNEQFF; cdr3_nt: TGCGCCAGCAGCCCCGGTGACAGGTCGTTTTACAATGAGCAGTTCTTC
j_call: TRBJ2-7; v_call: TRBV7-8; clone_size: NA; d_call: NA; cdr3_aa: CASSLVGVAYEQYF; cdr3_nt: TGTGCCAGCAGCTTAGTGGGGGTGGCCTACGAGCAGTACTTC
j_call: TRBJ1-5; v_call: TRBV18; clone_size: NA; d_call: NA; cdr3_aa: CASSPRGSLDQPQHF; cdr3_nt: TGTGCCAGCTCACCAAGGGGGAGCTTAGATCAGCCCCAGCATTTT
j_call: TRBJ2-3; v_call: TRBV7-2; clone_size: few; d_call: TRBD2; cdr3_aa: CASSLVIGGGRGTDTQYF; cdr3_nt: TGTGCCAGCAGCTTAGTAATCGGCGGGGGTCGTGGCACAGATACGCAGTATTTT
j_call: TRBJ1-5; v_call: TRBV19; clone_size: NA; d_call: TRBD1; cdr3_aa: CASSPGQGINQPQHF; cdr3_nt: TGTGCCAGTAGTCCGGGACAGGGGATTAATCAGCCCCAGCATTTT
j_call: TRBJ1-6; v_call: TRBV4-1; clone_size: NA; d_call: TRBD1; cdr3_aa: CASSSDRGLGYSPLHF; cdr3_nt: TGCGCCAGCAGCTCGGACAGGGGGCTTGGTTATTCACCCCTCCACTTT
j_call: TRBJ1-1; v_call: TRBV11-2; clone_size: NA; d_call: TRBD1; cdr3_aa: CASSERQGSTEAFF; cdr3_nt: TGTGCCAGCAGCGAGAGACAGGGATCCACTGAAGCTTTCTTT
j_call: TRBJ1-4; v_call: TRBV4-1; clone_size: once; d_call: NA; cdr3_aa: CASSQDLTAANEKLFF; cdr3_nt: TGCGCCAGCAGCCAAGATCTGACAGCTGCTAATGAAAAACTGTTTTTT
j_call: TRBJ2-5; v_call: TRBV6-6; clone_size: few; d_call: NA; cdr3_aa: CASTSGSETQYF; cdr3_nt: TGTGCCAGCACCTCAGGGTCGGAGACCCAGTACTTC
j_call: TRBJ2-5; v_call: TRBV28; clone_size: NA; d_call: NA; cdr3_aa: CASSSPGAAKETQYF; cdr3_nt: TGTGCCAGCAGTTCCCCAGGGGCGGCAAAAGAGACCCAGTACTTC
j_call: TRBJ2-3; v_call: TRBV10-3; clone_size: NA; d_call: NA; cdr3_aa: CAITFGQFSTDTQYF; cdr3_nt: TGTGCCATCACCTTCGGACAGTTTAGCACAGATACGCAGTATTTT
j_call: TRBJ1-2; v_call: TRBV10-3; clone_size: NA; d_call: NA; cdr3_aa: CAISPGDDGYTF; cdr3_nt: TGTGCCATCAGCCCAGGGGACGATGGCTACACCTTC
j_call: TRBJ1-1; v_call: TRBV6-1; clone_size: NA; d_call: TRBD1; cdr3_aa: CASSNTGVTEAFF; cdr3_nt: TGTGCCAGCAGTAACACAGGGGTGACTGAAGCTTTCTTT
j_call: TRBJ2-3; v_call: TRBV7-2; clone_size: NA; d_call: NA; cdr3_aa: CASSPRWAGLTDTQYF; cdr3_nt: TGTGCCAGCAGCCCACGGTGGGCGGGCCTCACAGATACGCAGTATTTT